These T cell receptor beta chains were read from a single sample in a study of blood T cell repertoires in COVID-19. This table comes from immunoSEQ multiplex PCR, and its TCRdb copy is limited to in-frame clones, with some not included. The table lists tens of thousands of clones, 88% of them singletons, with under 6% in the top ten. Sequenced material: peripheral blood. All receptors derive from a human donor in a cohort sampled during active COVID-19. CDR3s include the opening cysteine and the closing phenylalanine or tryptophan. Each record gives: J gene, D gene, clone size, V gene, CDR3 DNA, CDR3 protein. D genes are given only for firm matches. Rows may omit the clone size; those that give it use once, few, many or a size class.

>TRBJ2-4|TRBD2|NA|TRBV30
TGTGCCTGGAGTGTCCGGGAGGGCATTCAGTACTTC
CAWSVREGIQYF
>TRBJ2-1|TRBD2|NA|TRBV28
TGTGCCAGCAGCCCTTCTGGGACTAGCGGGGGGGTCCTTCGGGGAAATGAGCAGTTCTTC
CASSPSGTSGGVLRGNEQFF
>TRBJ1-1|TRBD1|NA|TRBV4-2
TGTGCCAGCAGCCAAGTCCCAGGGACAGAGCTGAACACTGAAGCTTTCTTT
CASSQVPGTELNTEAFF
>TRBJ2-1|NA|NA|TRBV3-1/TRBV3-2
TGTGCCAGCAGCCAAGATAGCGGAGACAATGAGCAGTTCTTC
CASSQDSGDNEQFF
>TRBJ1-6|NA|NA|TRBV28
TGTGCCAGCAGTCCACCAGACTTAAGCTCCTATAATTCACCCCTCCACTTT
CASSPPDLSSYNSPLHF
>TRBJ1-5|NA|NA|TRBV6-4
TGTGCCAGCAGTGAGAGGAGCAATCAGCCCCAGCATTTT
CASSERSNQPQHF
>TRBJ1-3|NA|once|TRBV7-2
TGTGCCAGCAGCTTAGATGGTATGTGGGCCACCTCTGGAAACACCATATATTTT
CASSLDGMWATSGNTIYF
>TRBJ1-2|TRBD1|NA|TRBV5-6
TGTGCCAGCAGCTTGGGGGGGACAGATGGCTACACCTTC
CASSLGGTDGYTF
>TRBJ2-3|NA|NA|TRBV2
TGTGCCAGCAGTGGAAGTCAGCGGAGCACAGATACGCAGTATTTT
CASSGSQRSTDTQYF
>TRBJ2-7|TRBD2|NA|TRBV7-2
TGTGCCAGCAGCCGAGCGGGAGGGCAGCAGTACTTC
CASSRAGGQQYF
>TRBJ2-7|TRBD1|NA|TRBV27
TGTGCCAGCAGAGGCTTGGGACAGGGGGCCTACGAGCAGTACTTC
CASRGLGQGAYEQYF
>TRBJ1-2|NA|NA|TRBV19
TGTGCCAGTAGTATAGCACAGGGCTATGGCTACACCTTC
CASSIAQGYGYTF
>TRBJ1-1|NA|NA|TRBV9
TGTGCCAGCAGCGTAGCTAACACTGAAGCTTTCTTT
CASSVANTEAFF
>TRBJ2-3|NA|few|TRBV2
TGTGCCAGCAACAGGCCATTCACAGATACGCAGTATTTT
CASNRPFTDTQYF
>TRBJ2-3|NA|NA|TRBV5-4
TGTGCCAGCAGCTTGGGCAGTGTGAGCACAGATACGCAGTATTTT
CASSLGSVSTDTQYF
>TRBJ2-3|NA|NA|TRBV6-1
TGTGCCAGCAGTGAACGGGGGGCTGGAGATACGCAGTATTTT
CASSERGAGDTQYF
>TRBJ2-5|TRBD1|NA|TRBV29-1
TGCAGCGTTTACGACAGGGCCCACCAAGAGACCCAGTACTTC
CSVYDRAHQETQYF
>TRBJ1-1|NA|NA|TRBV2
TGTGCCAGCAGTGAAGCGCTTCGGGGGGGTGTAGCTTTCTTT
CASSEALRGGVAFF
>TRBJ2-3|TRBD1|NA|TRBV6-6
TGTGCCAGCAGTTCGGTGCGGACAGGCCGCCCAGATACGCAGTATTTT
CASSSVRTGRPDTQYF
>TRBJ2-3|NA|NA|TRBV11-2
TGTGCCAGCAGTCAACCCCACATGGCCGGGATTACGCAGTATTTT
CASSQPHMAGITQYF
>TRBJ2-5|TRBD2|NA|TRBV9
TGTGCCAGCAGTCTCGGGACTAGCGGGGCGGAGACCCAGTACTTC
CASSLGTSGAETQYF
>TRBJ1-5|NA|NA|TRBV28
TGTGCCAGCAGTCCCCCAGGAACCCCACCGTATCAGCCCCAGCATTTT
CASSPPGTPPYQPQHF
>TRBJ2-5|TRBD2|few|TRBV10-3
TGTGCCATCAGTGCTAGCGGGAGACAAGAGACCCAGTACTTC
CAISASGRQETQYF
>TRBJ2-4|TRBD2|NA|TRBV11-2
TGTGCCAGCAGCCCAGTGGCGGGAGGGCCTGGCAAAAACATTCAGTACTTC
CASSPVAGGPGKNIQYF
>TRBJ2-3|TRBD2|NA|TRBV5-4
TGTGCCAGCAGCTTTGGGGGACTTGCGGGGGTCGGCACAGATACGCAGTATTTT
CASSFGGLAGVGTDTQYF
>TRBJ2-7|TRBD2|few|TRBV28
TGTGCCAGCAGTTTTTCACTAGCGGGAGCGGAGGAGCAGTACTTC
CASSFSLAGAEEQYF
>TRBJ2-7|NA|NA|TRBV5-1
TGCGCCAGCAGCTTGCTAGGGAGCTTAAAAAACTACGAGCAGTACTTC
CASSLLGSLKNYEQYF
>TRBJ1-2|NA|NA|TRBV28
TGTGCCAGCAGTTTTTTCCGCCGCGGGACTGCGAATGGCTACACCTTC
CASSFFRRGTANGYTF
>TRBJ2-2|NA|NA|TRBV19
TGTGCCAGTAGTATAGCGGTGAACACCGGGGAGCTGTTTTTT
CASSIAVNTGELFF
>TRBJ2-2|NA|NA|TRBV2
TGTGCCAGCAGTGAAGGGACAGCCGACGGGGAGCTGTTTTTT
CASSEGTADGELFF
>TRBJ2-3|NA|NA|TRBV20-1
TGCAGTGCTAGTCCGCTCGTGGCTAGCGTTGCCCCTAGCACAGATACGCAGTATTTT
CSASPLVASVAPSTDTQYF
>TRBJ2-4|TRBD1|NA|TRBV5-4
TGTGCCAGCAGCCAAGATCCAGGGGGAGCCAAAAACATTCAGTACTTC
CASSQDPGGAKNIQYF
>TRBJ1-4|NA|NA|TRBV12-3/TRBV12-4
TGTGCCAGCACCGGGGGGGGTCGAGAAAAACTGTTTTTT
CASTGGGREKLFF
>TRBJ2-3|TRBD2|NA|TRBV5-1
TGCGCCAGCAGACCCGGACTAGCGAGTAATACGCAGTATTTT
CASRPGLASNTQYF
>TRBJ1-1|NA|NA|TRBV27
TGTGCCAGCAGTTTCGACGGCCACGAGGGGGAGGAAGCTTTCTTT
CASSFDGHEGEEAFF
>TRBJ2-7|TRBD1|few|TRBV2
TGTGCCAGCAGTGAAGACAGGGGGTCCTACGAGCAGTACTTC
CASSEDRGSYEQYF
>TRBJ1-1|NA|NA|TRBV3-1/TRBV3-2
TGTGCCAGCAGCCTGACAGATTCGAACACTGAAGCTTTCTTT
CASSLTDSNTEAFF